These 2 T cell receptor beta chains were all obtained from the same sample, sequenced in a study of blood T cell repertoires in COVID-19. Data came from immunoSEQ multiplex PCR; TCRdb stores just in-frame clones and leaves some out. This sample has 150,000 to 200,000 clones; roughly nine tenths occur once, and the top ten carry over 0.85%. The sequenced sample consisted of peripheral blood. Every receptor here comes from a man aged 18 to 30 with acute or convalescent COVID-19.

This rearrangement joins TRBV7-9 to TRBJ1-1; 7 bases agree with TRBD1. V dropped 5 bases and J dropped 6; count of bases not matched to a gene: 9. Germline CDR1 reads SEHNR; CDR2 reads FQNEAQ (reference sequence). The CDR3 is 14 residues long. CDR3 residues: CASSAYRGPAEAFF. The DNA for the CDR3 is TGTGCCAGCAGCGCCTACAGGGGACCGGCTGAAGCTTTCTTT.

The chain is built from TRBV24-1 and TRBJ2-1; 7 nucleotides match TRBD1. CDR1 KGHDR and CDR2 SFDVKD come from the germline V gene. There are 15 residues in the CDR3. The V segment lost 3 bases and the J segment 8 bases; nucleotides outside the gene matches: 9. The CDR3 reads CATSDGTALWDEQFF. CDR3 DNA: TGTGCCACCAGTGATGGGACAGCCCTTTGGGATGAGCAGTTCTTC.